What follows is one TCR beta chain and its context. The antigen is not known. The sample comes from a study of shared clonotypes between healthy human individuals. Unmatched junction bases numbered 7, after V lost 5 bases and J lost 3 bases. This CDR3 region has 14 residues. Germline-derived CDR1 and CDR2 are SQVTM and ANQGSEA. A CD45RA+ naive subset and a CD45RA-negative memory subset were split from CD4+ cells. General observations from the study: Clonotype sharing across donors was expected to vary with sequencing depth. Several donors shared about 4.5% of their naive CD4 clonotypes.

Repertoires were generated with immunoSEQ multiplex PCR, while TCRdb's copy carries only in-frame clones and drops some. The data contain roughly 2 million clones, 85% to 95% of them singletons. The sample taken for sequencing was naive CD4+ T cells sorted from blood. Regarding subset: CD45RA+ positively selected. This chain connects TRBV29-1 to TRBJ2-3, with 8 bases fitting TRBD1. The receptor comes from a young man in good health. CDR3 sequence reads: CSVRTGIGTDTQYF. CDR3 nucleotides: TGCAGCGTTAGGACAGGGATAGGGACAGATACGCAGTATTTT.